The sequence of this T cell receptor beta chain was determined in a study of T cell responses to AZD1222 COVID-19 vaccine (dated by TCRdb to about 2021). General notes on the study: TCR sequencing was performed for about 250 trial participants, of whom roughly 200 were given two doses of AZD1222 and roughly 25 were given two doses of MenACWY control vaccine. Trial participants were enrolled by age into subgroups of 18-55, 56-69 and 70-plus years, and about 150, 27 and 61 TCR-sequenced participants, respectively, were included in these subgroups.

This clone has just a few counts. Its antigen target is currently unknown. No much larger clonotype is one base removed from it; base qualities were not supplied. The CDR3 regions of human TCRbeta chains were analyzed by immunosequencing. On the authors' methods: TCRs in the repertoires were matched against a reference library of SARS-CoV-2-specific TCRs that had been generated with the MIRA antigen-specificity platform. Breadth was defined as the fraction of unique TCRs that were SARS-CoV-2-associated. Depth was defined as the fraction of total T cells that were SARS-CoV-2-associated. Using the MIRA data, each spike-specific TCR was assigned both to the spike region to which the TCR was reactive and to a CD4 or CD8 class. Log10-transformed breadth and depth values were compared by one-way ANOVA with Sidak's multiple comparisons tests. TCRdb re-hosts the immuneACCESS table, in-frame sequences only. Its copies lack some clones; in the studies checked, an unresolved V gene accounts for under half of them, and the cause for the rest is not known. That table gives V, J and clone size, and the DNA gave D and trimming. This sample has some 130,000 clones in its table, and 88% of those were observed once. The ten largest clones take up approximately 18% of the sample.

General study outcomes and caveats: A significant rise in spike-specific TCR breadth and depth was observed after two AZD1222 doses relative to day 0 and relative to MenACWY recipients. Vaccine-associated CD4 TCRs spanned the whole spike protein, with dominant responses in regions 160-218 and 743-854. Nearly half of unique spike-specific TCRs reportedly recognized epitopes outside regions mutated in the B.1.351 and B.1.1.7 variants. Conclusions about previously exposed vaccinees were limited because only a handful of AZD1222 recipients were SARS-CoV-2 seropositive at baseline. Participants were mostly white British and included more females than males, and it was suggested by the authors that clonal diversity may have been underestimated. Because no day 14 peak-response samples were available, the repertoires could be characterized only after the peak T cell response. The 56-69-year group was small, and its depth increase did not reach significance, likely because of low power.

Explained via the paper, the time point label denotes: baseline before first vaccination. Per the publication, the treatment or condition label means: meningococcal conjugate vaccine given as trial control. Samples from vaccinated people were obtained from the UK trials COV001 and COV002, which included a single-blind randomized controlled phase 2/3 trial of AZD1222 (ChAdOx1 nCoV-19) in healthy adults. Trial participant PBMC samples were collected at day 0 and day 28 after the second dose for TCRbeta chain sequencing. CDR1 and CDR2 are drawn from the germline V gene: SNHLY, FYNNEI. Trimmed from V: 8 bases; trimmed from J: 7 bases; junction bases lacking a gene match: 11. The CDR3 holds 15 amino acids from the cysteine to the phenylalanine. Of the read, only the CDR3 DNA is kept; its 45 bases are in frame from base 1.

This sample comprised peripheral blood, obtained on day 0 of MenACWY control vaccination. This clonotype originated in an adult in good health. Rearrangement joined TRBV2 to TRBJ2-1; TRBD1 matches 10 bases in the middle. The DNA sequence follows: TGTGCCAGCGATGAACCGGGACAGGGGAAGAATGAGCAGTTCTTC. Its protein is CASDEPGQGKNEQFF.